This TCR beta chain was observed in a study of T cells in localized non-small cell lung cancer. Deletions cut 4 bases from V and 7 bases from J, with 10 bases between. In germline, CDR1 is WSHSY, CDR2 SAAADI. The CDR3 consists of 12 residues. The data were produced by immunoSEQ multiplex PCR, yet TCRdb's version contains in-frame clones alone and is incomplete. This table holds tens of thousands of clones, 86% found once. Study observations and caveats: A median of around 60 clones ranked among the top 100 in tumor appeared in adjacent lung. Greater T cell density in blood accompanied longer overall survival.

Details on this clone: As yet, its antigen is unknown.

The rearrangement joins TRBV10-2 to TRBJ1-2; tentatively, D is TRBD1 (5 bases). The clonotype was recovered from a male donor older than 55 with stage III squamous cell lung carcinoma. This specimen was peripheral blood, taken before any cancer treatment. CDR3 amino acids: CASSGTLGGYTF. Here the CDR3 DNA reads TGCGCCAGCAGTGGGACACTGGGTGGCTACACCTTC.